The 24 T cell receptor beta chains below all came from one sample that was sequenced in a study of cytomegalovirus exposure and HLA in healthy donors. PCR was performed using 60 Vbeta and 13 Jbeta primers. This table comes from immunoSEQ multiplex PCR, and its TCRdb copy is limited to in-frame clones, with some not included. The record lists about 150,000 clones, of which the ten most abundant hold 1.6%. The sequenced material came from PBMCs. The receptors were gathered from a woman between 45 and 65 years old in good health and CMV-seronegative.

On this clone itself: This same CDR3 is encoded by further DNA sequences in the sample. The rearrangement joins TRBV7-9 to TRBJ2-7; tentative D call: TRBD1 (6 bases). Germline CDR1 reads SEHNR; CDR2 reads FQNEAQ (reference sequence). The CDR3 extends over 13 amino acids. The germline V and J ends were trimmed by 9 bases and 1 base, with 13 bases remaining between them. The CDR3 DNA reads as TGTGCCAGTACTCCAGGGGATTCCTACGAGCAGTACTTC. This codes for CASTPGDSYEQYF.

The chain is built from TRBV27 and TRBJ1-2; 11 positions agree with TRBD1. The V gene end was trimmed by 4 bases and the J gene end by 7 bases; junction bases not matched to a gene: 5. Germline CDR1 reads MNHEY; CDR2 reads SMNVEV (reference sequence). This CDR3 comprises 14 residues. CDR3 residues: CASSSGTGGSGYTF. The DNA of the CDR3 is TGTGCCAGCAGTTCCGGGACAGGGGGAAGTGGCTACACCTTC.

This sequence joins TRBV5-8 and TRBJ1-3; D uncertain. This CDR3 contains 16 residues. Per the germline V gene, CDR1 is SGHTS and CDR2 is YDEGEE. The ends were cut back, 4 bases at V and 4 bases at J, with 18 bases in the middle. This CDR3 is CASSAGSGLRGNTIYF. Here the CDR3 DNA reads TGTGCCAGCAGCGCTGGCTCTGGATTGCGGGGAAACACCATATATTTT.

This sequence joins TRBV7-9 and TRBJ2-2, with TRBD2 matching 7 bases. V dropped 0 bases and J dropped 5; count of bases not matched to a gene: 6. Germline V CDR1 and CDR2: SEHNR, FQNEAQ (reference sequence). This CDR3 region has 16 residues. CDR3 DNA: TGTGCCAGCAGCTTAGCGGGCGGGAGAGGGACCGGGGAGCTGTTTTTT. It yields the protein CASSLAGGRGTGELFF.

The rearrangement joins TRBV7-2 to TRBJ1-1; no firm D call. V was trimmed by 5 bases and J by 3 bases, leaving 22 bases between them. Germline CDR1 SGHTA, CDR2 FQGNSA. CDR3 length: 17 amino acids. CDR3: CASSHHGVESYYTEAFF. Written as DNA, the CDR3 is TGTGCCAGCAGCCACCACGGGGTAGAGTCTTATTACACTGAAGCTTTCTTT.

The chain couples TRBV4-1 to TRBJ1-1, with D possibly TRBD1 on 5 matching bases. The germline V and J ends were trimmed by 3 bases and 0 bases, with 8 bases remaining between them. CDR3 size: 14 residues. Looked up from germline, CDR1 is MGHRA and CDR2 is YSYEKL. CDR3 sequence reads: CASSQPGVNTEAFF. The CDR3 DNA follows: TGCGCCAGCAGCCAGCCGGGGGTGAACACTGAAGCTTTCTTT.

This chain uses TRBV11-2 with TRBJ1-1; weak D call: TRBD1 (5 bases). This CDR3 is built from 12 residues. Germline-derived CDR1 and CDR2 are SGHAT and FQNNGV. Between the trimmed V and J ends, which lost 4 bases and 11 bases, there was a span of 14 bases. DNA of the CDR3: TGTGCCAGCAGCTACCGGGACTCGAGGGCTTTCTTT. Translating gives CASSYRDSRAFF.

The genes are TRBV29-1 and TRBJ2-7, with a weak D call TRBD2 (5 bases). This CDR3 is 11 amino acids long. Trimming took off 7 bases at V and 6 bases at J, with 13 bases between the two ends. Germline V CDR1 and CDR2: SQVTM, ANQGSEA. CDR3 in amino acids: CSAQRVGEQYF. CDR3 DNA sequence: TGCAGCGCCCAGAGGGTTGGCGAGCAGTACTTC.

The chain joins TRBV7-2 to TRBJ1-3; D gene uncertain. CDR1 is SGHTA and CDR2 is FQGNSA in the germline V gene. Trimming shortened V by 4 bases and J by 7 bases, and 11 bases separated the two germline ends. The CDR3 spans 13 residues. Written as DNA, the CDR3 is TGTGCCAGCAGCTCAAATGCGGCGAACACCATATATTTT. This translates into CASSSNAANTIYF. The full variable domain, its missing parts supplied by reference TRBV7-2 and TRBJ1-3, is GAGVSQSPSNKVTEKGKDVELRCDPISGHTALYWYRQSLGQGLEFLIYFQGNSAPDKSGLPSDRFSAERTGGSVSTLTIQRTQQEDSAVYLCASSSNAANTIYFGEGSWLTVV.

This chain links TRBV18 with TRBJ2-3; D may be TRBD2 (6 bases). Germline CDR1 is KGHSH and CDR2 is LQKENI. The CDR3 runs 14 residues. The V gene lost 6 bases and the J gene lost 2 bases, with 12 bases spanning the gap. The CDR3 nucleotides are TGTGCCAGCTCCCCTCGGCGGGACACAGATACGCAGTATTTT. It translates to CASSPRRDTDTQYF. Together with reference TRBV18 and TRBJ2-3, the CDR3 gives the full variable domain: NAGVMQNPRHLVRRRGQEARLRCSPMKGHSHVYWYRQLPEEGLKFMVYLQKENIIDESGMPKERFSAEFPKEGPSILRIQQVVRGDSAAYFCASSPRRDTDTQYFGPGTRLTVL.

V gene TRBV7-6 combines with J gene TRBJ1-1, with TRBD1 matching 8 bases. Germline assignment: CDR1 SGHVS and CDR2 FNYEAQ. The junction had 8 bases not matched to a gene; V was cut back by 5 bases and J by 3 bases. This CDR3 region has 15 residues. Written as DNA, the CDR3 is TGTGCCAGCAGCCTGCTTGGACAGGGCGACACTGAAGCTTTCTTT. This encodes CASSLLGQGDTEAFF.

J is TRBJ2-1 and V is TRBV7-7, with D possibly being TRBD2 (5 bases). Trimming left V 8 bases short and J 5 bases short, with 16 bases between. This CDR3 has 14 residues. CDR1 is SSHAT and CDR2 is FNYEAQ in the germline V gene (reference sequence). The CDR3 region is CASRRALEDNEQFF. CDR3 nucleotide sequence: TGTGCCAGCCGCCGGGCGCTGGAGGACAATGAGCAGTTCTTC.

The J gene is TRBJ2-2, the V gene TRBV5-4, with D possibly being TRBD1 (5 bases). V lost 3 bases and J lost 1, with 10 bases in between. This CDR3 is 15 amino acids long. The germline CDR1 and CDR2 sequences are SGHNT and YYREEE (reference sequence). The CDR3 region is CASSYQQGNTGELFF. The DNA for the CDR3 is TGTGCCAGCAGCTATCAGCAGGGGAACACCGGGGAGCTGTTTTTT.

V and J are TRBV30 and TRBJ2-7, with TRBD2 matching over 8 bases. Trimming removed 2 bases from V and 3 bases from J; junction bases left unmatched: 12. Germline V gene sequence: CDR1 GTSNPN, CDR2 SVGIG (reference sequence). The CDR3 extends over 16 amino acids. CDR3 nucleotide sequence: TGTGCCTGGAGTCCAATGTATCCACTAGCGGACTACGAGCAGTACTTC. Translation: CAWSPMYPLADYEQYF.

The V call is TRBV7-2, the J call TRBJ1-5; D is undetermined. CDR1 is SGHTA, CDR2 FQGNSA, per germline. The CDR3 totals 13 residues. V was trimmed by 1 base and J by 6 bases, leaving 7 bases between them. Here the CDR3 DNA reads TGTGCCAGCAGCTTAGGTACTGCTCAGCCCCAGCATTTT. Translation gives CASSLGTAQPQHF.

The chain has TRBV2 and TRBJ1-3; D gene ambiguous. This CDR3 contains 13 residues. The germline V gene has CDR1 SNHLY and CDR2 FYNNEI. Trimming removed 4 bases at V and 3 bases at J, with 7 bases between. In DNA form, the CDR3 reads TGTGCCAGCAGTGGTGCCGGTGGAAACACCATATATTTT. Its protein is CASSGAGGNTIYF.

CDR3 in DNA: TGTGCCAGCAGTGAAGTAGGGGTAGCCAAAAACATTCAGTACTTC. Encoded protein: CASSEVGVAKNIQYF. The J gene is TRBJ2-4, the V gene TRBV25-1; maybe TRBD1 (5 bases). In germline, CDR1 is MGHDK, CDR2 SYGVNS. This CDR3 contains 15 residues. Deletions cut 2 bases from V and 0 bases from J, with 8 bases between.

This chain uses TRBV5-1 with TRBJ1-4; no clear D. The CDR3 contains 14 residues. From germline, CDR1 is SGHRS and CDR2 YFSETQ. The ends were cut back, 6 bases at V and 7 bases at J, with 16 bases in the middle. CDR3 in amino acids: CASTSPGSGEKLFF. The DNA of the CDR3 is TGCGCCAGCACCTCCCCAGGATCAGGTGAAAAACTGTTTTTT.

This chain uses TRBV28 with TRBJ2-7; 12 bases agree with TRBD2. The V gene end was trimmed by 4 bases and the J gene end by 4 bases; junction bases not matched to a gene: 17. There are 19 residues in the CDR3. Germline CDR1 reads MDHEN; CDR2 reads SYDVKM. CDR3 in amino acids: CASSSTRSGTSGRLYEQYF. The CDR3 DNA sequence: TGTGCCAGCAGTTCAACTCGATCCGGGACTAGCGGGCGGCTGTACGAGCAGTACTTC.

J is TRBJ1-4 and V is TRBV30, with TRBD1 identical over 9 bases. CDR1 GTSNPN and CDR2 SVGIG come from the germline V gene (reference sequence). CDR3 length equals 14 residues. V was clipped by 2 bases and J by 7 bases; unmatched bases: 5. The CDR3 coding sequence is TGTGCCTGGAGTCCGGGACAGGGTGTTGAAAAACTGTTTTTT. Translated, it gives CAWSPGQGVEKLFF.

The V gene is TRBV5-1, the J gene TRBJ1-4, with D unresolved. Trimming pared 0 bases from V and 6 bases from J, leaving 9 bases between. CDR1 SGHRS and CDR2 YFSETQ come from the germline V gene. CDR3 length: 14 amino acids. CDR3 nucleotides: TGCGCCAGCAGCTTGGGGGCAATAGATGAAAAACTGTTTTTT. This gives the protein CASSLGAIDEKLFF.

The rearrangement links TRBV5-4 to TRBJ2-7, with D uncertain. This CDR3 has 12 amino acids. V was cut by 0 bases and J by 5 bases, with 6 bases left in between. Germline lookup yields CDR1 SGHNT and CDR2 YYREEE (reference sequence). The CDR3 coding sequence is TGTGCCAGCAGCTTGGATTCGGACGAGCAGTACTTC. Protein product: CASSLDSDEQYF.

The rearrangement joins TRBV6-5 to TRBJ1-1, with no clear D. The V gene lost 5 bases and the J gene lost 0 bases, with 7 bases spanning the gap. The CDR3 sequence is 13 residues long. Germline loops: CDR1 MNHEY, CDR2 SVGAGI. CDR3 in DNA: TGTGCCAGCAGTGAGGGAATGAACACTGAAGCTTTCTTT. Its protein is CASSEGMNTEAFF.

The chain has TRBV6-5 and TRBJ1-1; D is undetermined. Germline CDR1 is MNHEY and CDR2 is SVGAGI. V was pared by 0 bases and J by 0 bases, with 8 bases between. The CDR3 is made up of 15 amino acids. CDR3 nucleotides: TGTGCCAGCAGTTACTCGCGGCGGATGAACACTGAAGCTTTCTTT. It encodes CASSYSRRMNTEAFF.